Described below is a single TCR beta chain sequence and its context. Its antigen is not identified. V lost 0 bases and J 10 bases, leaving 13 bases between the germline ends. The CDR3 consists of 15 residues. The germline V gene has CDR1 LGHNA and CDR2 YNFKEQ. This entry comes from a study of glioma-infiltrating T cells after dendritic cell vaccination. Across the whole study: Samples are from glioblastoma patients in Phase I and II dendritic cell vaccine trials. Dendritic cells derived from monocytes and pulsed with autologous tumor lysate formed the vaccine. Dendritic cell vaccine was injected intradermally three times, biweekly.

General study findings and limits: TCR clonality showed no direct relationship with survival.

Sequenced by immunoSEQ multiplex PCR; TCRdb stores in-frame clones only, minus some. The table includes fewer than 100,000 clones, approximately 84% detected once. The chain employs TRBV4-2 and TRBJ1-6, with D possibly being TRBD1 (6 bases). This material consisted of blood, taken before dendritic cell vaccination. The sequence came from a human donor with glioblastoma. The CDR3 here is CASSQERGHDSPLHF. DNA for the CDR3: TGTGCCAGCAGCCAAGAGCGGGGGCACGACTCACCCCTCCACTTT.